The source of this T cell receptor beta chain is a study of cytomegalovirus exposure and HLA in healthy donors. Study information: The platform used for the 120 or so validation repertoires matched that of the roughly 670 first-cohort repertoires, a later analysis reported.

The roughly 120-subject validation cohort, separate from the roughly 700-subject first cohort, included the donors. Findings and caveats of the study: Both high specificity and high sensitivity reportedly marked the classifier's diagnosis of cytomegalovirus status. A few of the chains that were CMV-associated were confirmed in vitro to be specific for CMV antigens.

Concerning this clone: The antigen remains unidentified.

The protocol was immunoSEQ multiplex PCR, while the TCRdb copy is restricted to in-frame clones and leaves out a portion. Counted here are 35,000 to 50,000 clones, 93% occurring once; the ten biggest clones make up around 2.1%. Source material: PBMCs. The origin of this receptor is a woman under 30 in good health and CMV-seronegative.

CDR3 sequence: CASSLELDRGRGTEAFF. The CDR3 nucleotides are TGCGCCAGCAGCTTGGAATTGGACAGGGGGCGCGGAACTGAAGCTTTCTTT. V gene TRBV5-1 combines with J gene TRBJ1-1; 11 bases fit TRBD1. CDR3 length equals 17 residues. CDR1 is SGHRS, CDR2 YFSETQ, per germline. V was clipped by 0 bases and J by 5 bases; unmatched bases: 9.